This T cell receptor beta chain derives from a study of T cells in Graves' hyperthyroidism and ophthalmopathy. In the study overall: Before treatment of any kind, peripheral blood was taken at initial diagnosis. Study-level results: Blood also held most thyroid clonotypes expanded beyond 0.001. Separating ophthalmopathy from stable hyperthyroidism was achieved by a 13 V-J model.

Clinical symptoms, serum thyroxine, TRAb, thyroid ultrasound and orbital computed tomography established diagnosis. As for this clonotype: What it binds is unknown.

The length of the CDR3 is 15 residues. Germline loops: CDR1 MNHNS, CDR2 SASEGT. The junction had 8 bases not matched to a gene; V was cut back by 6 bases and J by 4 bases. Amplified TCR beta CDR3 regions came from RNA transcripts. The HTBI set primed first-round TCR CDR3 RT-PCR. TCRdb analysed the multiplex PCR reads with MiXCR anew, one entry per CDR3 protein. This table holds around 500,000 distinct CDR3 sequences, about 20% found once. The receptor was isolated from a woman in her seventies with Graves' ophthalmopathy. Sequencing was done on a sample of blood. The chain is built from TRBV6-1 and TRBJ2-1, with TRBD2 matching 8 bases. The CDR3 sequence is CASSLQVAGYNEQFF. The DNA for the CDR3 is TGTGCCAGCAGCCTCCAAGTAGCGGGATACAATGAGCAGTTCTTC.